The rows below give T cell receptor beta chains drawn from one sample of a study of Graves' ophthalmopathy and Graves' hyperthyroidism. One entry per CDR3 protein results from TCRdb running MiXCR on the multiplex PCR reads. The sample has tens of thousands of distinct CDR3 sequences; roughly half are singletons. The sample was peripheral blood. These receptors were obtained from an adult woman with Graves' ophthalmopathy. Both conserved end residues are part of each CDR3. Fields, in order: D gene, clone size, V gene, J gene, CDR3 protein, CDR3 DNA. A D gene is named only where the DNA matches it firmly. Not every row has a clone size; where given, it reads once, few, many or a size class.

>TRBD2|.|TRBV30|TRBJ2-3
CAWGGAGASTDTQYF
TGTGCCTGGGGCGGGGCGGGAGCAAGCACAGATACGCAGTATTTT
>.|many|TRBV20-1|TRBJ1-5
CSARRDSNQPQHF
TGCAGTGCTAGACGGGATAGCAATCAGCCCCAGCATTTT
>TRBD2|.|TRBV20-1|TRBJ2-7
CSARDEKREGLLYEQYF
TGCAGTGCTAGAGATGAAAAGCGGGAGGGACTATTATACGAGCAGTACTTC
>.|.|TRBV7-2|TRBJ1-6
CASSLGANSPLHF
TGTGCCAGCAGCCTCGGGGCGAATTCACCCCTCCACTTT
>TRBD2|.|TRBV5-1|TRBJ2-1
CASSLMGFSGRGNEQFF
TGCGCCAGCAGCTTGATGGGGTTTAGCGGGAGAGGAAATGAGCAGTTCTTC
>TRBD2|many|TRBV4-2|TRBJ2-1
CASSQETSGRGSYEQFF
TGTGCCAGCAGCCAAGAAACTAGCGGGAGGGGATCATATGAGCAGTTCTTC
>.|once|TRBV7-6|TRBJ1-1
CVSSLNGPEAFF
TGTGTCAGCAGCTTAAACGGCCCTGAAGCTTTCTTT
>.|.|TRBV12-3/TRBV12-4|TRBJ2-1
CASSTPTLYNEQFF
TGTGCCAGCAGTACACCCACACTATACAATGAGCAGTTCTTC
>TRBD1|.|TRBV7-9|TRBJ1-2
CASSGSGTAYGYTF
TGTGCCAGCAGTGGAAGCGGGACAGCCTATGGCTACACCTTC
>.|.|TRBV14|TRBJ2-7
CASSRNWGRSEQYF
TGTGCCAGCAGCCGGAACTGGGGGCGGAGCGAGCAGTACTTC
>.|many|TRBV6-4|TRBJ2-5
CARTERVGYQETQYF
TGTGCCAGGACCGAGCGGGTCGGGTACCAAGAGACCCAGTACTTC
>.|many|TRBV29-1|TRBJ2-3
CSVEETTDTQYF
TGCAGCGTTGAAGAAACTACAGATACGCAGTATTTT
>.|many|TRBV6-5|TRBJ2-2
CAARAGTGELFF
TGTGCCGCCAGGGCGGGCACCGGGGAGCTGTTTTTT
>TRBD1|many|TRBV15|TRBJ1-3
CATSPGDRDRNTIYF
TGTGCCACCAGTCCTGGGGACAGGGATAGAAACACCATATATTTT